The present entry profiles one T cell receptor beta chain with its context. Its antigen is still unknown. The sample originates from a study of vaccination and CD4 T cells after COVID-19. Study-wide context: Cultures that served as controls received a CEFX pool, an HIV-1 Nef pool, or no peptide.

Indicated treatment: roughly nine-day PBMC culture with coronavirus spike peptide pools or control peptides (ViraFEST assay). Oncomine TCR Beta short-read sequencing was applied to DNA from cultured CD4+ T cells. TCRdb reprocessed the PCR reads with MiXCR, giving one entry per CDR3 protein. This table holds about 15,000 distinct CDR3 sequences, roughly 74% found once. The sequences come from CD4+ T cells from blood, cultured in vitro, collected after SARS-CoV-2 vaccination. The sequence was collected from a human donor who received a COVID-19 vaccine.

The CDR3 nucleotides are TGCGCCAGCAGCTTGGGGGGGGCCGGCGCTGAAGCTTTCTTT. As protein: CASSLGGAGAEAFF. V gene TRBV5-1 combines with J gene TRBJ1-1, with a weak D call TRBD1 (6 bases). CDR3 size: 14 residues. With 0 bases removed from V and 6 bases from J, the gap between germline ends came to 12 bases. CDR1 SGHRS and CDR2 YFSETQ come from the germline V gene. Full variable domain (missing parts from reference TRBV5-1 and TRBJ1-1): KAGVTQTPRYLIKTRGQQVTLSCSPISGHRSVSWYQQTPGQGLQFLFEYFSETQRNKGNFPGRFSGRQFSNSRSEMNVSTLELGDSALYLCASSLGGAGAEAFFGQGTRLTVV.